This TCR beta chain was sequenced in a study of regulatory T cells in long-lasting Graves disease. Time point reported: newly diagnosed GD, antithyroid drugs for less than 3 months. PBMC-extracted RNA yielded the TCR library. Patients with Graves' disease were diagnosed by American Thyroid Association guidelines. As for this clonotype: Its specificity is unknown.

Arm-PCR of CDR3 regions and iRepertoire HTBI primers were used to build TCR beta libraries. TCRdb processed the multiplex PCR reads anew with MiXCR; each CDR3 protein has one entry. The sample lists 400,000 to 450,000 distinct CDR3 sequences; 15% were seen once. This CDR3 spans 16 amino acids. V gave up 2 bases and J gave up 3 bases, with 11 bases separating them. CDR1 and CDR2 from the germline V gene are KGHSH and LQKENI. Findings and limits, study-wide: Newly diagnosed patients shared 850 to 1,000 public clonotypes; persistent patients shared approximately 2,700.

These data were also filed under a second study, of T cells in Graves' hyperthyroidism and ophthalmopathy. That source reports: HTBI primers were the set used in a first-round RT-PCR of the TCR CDR3.

The source is a woman in her 30s with Graves disease. Source: peripheral blood mononuclear cells (PBMCs), taken at new diagnosis, from a patient treated with antithyroid drugs. The chain links TRBV18 to TRBJ2-6; no reliable D call. The CDR3 nucleotides are TGTGCCAGCTCACCAGATTCTGGGTTTGGGGCCAACGTCCTGACTTTC. Translation gives CASSPDSGFGANVLTF.